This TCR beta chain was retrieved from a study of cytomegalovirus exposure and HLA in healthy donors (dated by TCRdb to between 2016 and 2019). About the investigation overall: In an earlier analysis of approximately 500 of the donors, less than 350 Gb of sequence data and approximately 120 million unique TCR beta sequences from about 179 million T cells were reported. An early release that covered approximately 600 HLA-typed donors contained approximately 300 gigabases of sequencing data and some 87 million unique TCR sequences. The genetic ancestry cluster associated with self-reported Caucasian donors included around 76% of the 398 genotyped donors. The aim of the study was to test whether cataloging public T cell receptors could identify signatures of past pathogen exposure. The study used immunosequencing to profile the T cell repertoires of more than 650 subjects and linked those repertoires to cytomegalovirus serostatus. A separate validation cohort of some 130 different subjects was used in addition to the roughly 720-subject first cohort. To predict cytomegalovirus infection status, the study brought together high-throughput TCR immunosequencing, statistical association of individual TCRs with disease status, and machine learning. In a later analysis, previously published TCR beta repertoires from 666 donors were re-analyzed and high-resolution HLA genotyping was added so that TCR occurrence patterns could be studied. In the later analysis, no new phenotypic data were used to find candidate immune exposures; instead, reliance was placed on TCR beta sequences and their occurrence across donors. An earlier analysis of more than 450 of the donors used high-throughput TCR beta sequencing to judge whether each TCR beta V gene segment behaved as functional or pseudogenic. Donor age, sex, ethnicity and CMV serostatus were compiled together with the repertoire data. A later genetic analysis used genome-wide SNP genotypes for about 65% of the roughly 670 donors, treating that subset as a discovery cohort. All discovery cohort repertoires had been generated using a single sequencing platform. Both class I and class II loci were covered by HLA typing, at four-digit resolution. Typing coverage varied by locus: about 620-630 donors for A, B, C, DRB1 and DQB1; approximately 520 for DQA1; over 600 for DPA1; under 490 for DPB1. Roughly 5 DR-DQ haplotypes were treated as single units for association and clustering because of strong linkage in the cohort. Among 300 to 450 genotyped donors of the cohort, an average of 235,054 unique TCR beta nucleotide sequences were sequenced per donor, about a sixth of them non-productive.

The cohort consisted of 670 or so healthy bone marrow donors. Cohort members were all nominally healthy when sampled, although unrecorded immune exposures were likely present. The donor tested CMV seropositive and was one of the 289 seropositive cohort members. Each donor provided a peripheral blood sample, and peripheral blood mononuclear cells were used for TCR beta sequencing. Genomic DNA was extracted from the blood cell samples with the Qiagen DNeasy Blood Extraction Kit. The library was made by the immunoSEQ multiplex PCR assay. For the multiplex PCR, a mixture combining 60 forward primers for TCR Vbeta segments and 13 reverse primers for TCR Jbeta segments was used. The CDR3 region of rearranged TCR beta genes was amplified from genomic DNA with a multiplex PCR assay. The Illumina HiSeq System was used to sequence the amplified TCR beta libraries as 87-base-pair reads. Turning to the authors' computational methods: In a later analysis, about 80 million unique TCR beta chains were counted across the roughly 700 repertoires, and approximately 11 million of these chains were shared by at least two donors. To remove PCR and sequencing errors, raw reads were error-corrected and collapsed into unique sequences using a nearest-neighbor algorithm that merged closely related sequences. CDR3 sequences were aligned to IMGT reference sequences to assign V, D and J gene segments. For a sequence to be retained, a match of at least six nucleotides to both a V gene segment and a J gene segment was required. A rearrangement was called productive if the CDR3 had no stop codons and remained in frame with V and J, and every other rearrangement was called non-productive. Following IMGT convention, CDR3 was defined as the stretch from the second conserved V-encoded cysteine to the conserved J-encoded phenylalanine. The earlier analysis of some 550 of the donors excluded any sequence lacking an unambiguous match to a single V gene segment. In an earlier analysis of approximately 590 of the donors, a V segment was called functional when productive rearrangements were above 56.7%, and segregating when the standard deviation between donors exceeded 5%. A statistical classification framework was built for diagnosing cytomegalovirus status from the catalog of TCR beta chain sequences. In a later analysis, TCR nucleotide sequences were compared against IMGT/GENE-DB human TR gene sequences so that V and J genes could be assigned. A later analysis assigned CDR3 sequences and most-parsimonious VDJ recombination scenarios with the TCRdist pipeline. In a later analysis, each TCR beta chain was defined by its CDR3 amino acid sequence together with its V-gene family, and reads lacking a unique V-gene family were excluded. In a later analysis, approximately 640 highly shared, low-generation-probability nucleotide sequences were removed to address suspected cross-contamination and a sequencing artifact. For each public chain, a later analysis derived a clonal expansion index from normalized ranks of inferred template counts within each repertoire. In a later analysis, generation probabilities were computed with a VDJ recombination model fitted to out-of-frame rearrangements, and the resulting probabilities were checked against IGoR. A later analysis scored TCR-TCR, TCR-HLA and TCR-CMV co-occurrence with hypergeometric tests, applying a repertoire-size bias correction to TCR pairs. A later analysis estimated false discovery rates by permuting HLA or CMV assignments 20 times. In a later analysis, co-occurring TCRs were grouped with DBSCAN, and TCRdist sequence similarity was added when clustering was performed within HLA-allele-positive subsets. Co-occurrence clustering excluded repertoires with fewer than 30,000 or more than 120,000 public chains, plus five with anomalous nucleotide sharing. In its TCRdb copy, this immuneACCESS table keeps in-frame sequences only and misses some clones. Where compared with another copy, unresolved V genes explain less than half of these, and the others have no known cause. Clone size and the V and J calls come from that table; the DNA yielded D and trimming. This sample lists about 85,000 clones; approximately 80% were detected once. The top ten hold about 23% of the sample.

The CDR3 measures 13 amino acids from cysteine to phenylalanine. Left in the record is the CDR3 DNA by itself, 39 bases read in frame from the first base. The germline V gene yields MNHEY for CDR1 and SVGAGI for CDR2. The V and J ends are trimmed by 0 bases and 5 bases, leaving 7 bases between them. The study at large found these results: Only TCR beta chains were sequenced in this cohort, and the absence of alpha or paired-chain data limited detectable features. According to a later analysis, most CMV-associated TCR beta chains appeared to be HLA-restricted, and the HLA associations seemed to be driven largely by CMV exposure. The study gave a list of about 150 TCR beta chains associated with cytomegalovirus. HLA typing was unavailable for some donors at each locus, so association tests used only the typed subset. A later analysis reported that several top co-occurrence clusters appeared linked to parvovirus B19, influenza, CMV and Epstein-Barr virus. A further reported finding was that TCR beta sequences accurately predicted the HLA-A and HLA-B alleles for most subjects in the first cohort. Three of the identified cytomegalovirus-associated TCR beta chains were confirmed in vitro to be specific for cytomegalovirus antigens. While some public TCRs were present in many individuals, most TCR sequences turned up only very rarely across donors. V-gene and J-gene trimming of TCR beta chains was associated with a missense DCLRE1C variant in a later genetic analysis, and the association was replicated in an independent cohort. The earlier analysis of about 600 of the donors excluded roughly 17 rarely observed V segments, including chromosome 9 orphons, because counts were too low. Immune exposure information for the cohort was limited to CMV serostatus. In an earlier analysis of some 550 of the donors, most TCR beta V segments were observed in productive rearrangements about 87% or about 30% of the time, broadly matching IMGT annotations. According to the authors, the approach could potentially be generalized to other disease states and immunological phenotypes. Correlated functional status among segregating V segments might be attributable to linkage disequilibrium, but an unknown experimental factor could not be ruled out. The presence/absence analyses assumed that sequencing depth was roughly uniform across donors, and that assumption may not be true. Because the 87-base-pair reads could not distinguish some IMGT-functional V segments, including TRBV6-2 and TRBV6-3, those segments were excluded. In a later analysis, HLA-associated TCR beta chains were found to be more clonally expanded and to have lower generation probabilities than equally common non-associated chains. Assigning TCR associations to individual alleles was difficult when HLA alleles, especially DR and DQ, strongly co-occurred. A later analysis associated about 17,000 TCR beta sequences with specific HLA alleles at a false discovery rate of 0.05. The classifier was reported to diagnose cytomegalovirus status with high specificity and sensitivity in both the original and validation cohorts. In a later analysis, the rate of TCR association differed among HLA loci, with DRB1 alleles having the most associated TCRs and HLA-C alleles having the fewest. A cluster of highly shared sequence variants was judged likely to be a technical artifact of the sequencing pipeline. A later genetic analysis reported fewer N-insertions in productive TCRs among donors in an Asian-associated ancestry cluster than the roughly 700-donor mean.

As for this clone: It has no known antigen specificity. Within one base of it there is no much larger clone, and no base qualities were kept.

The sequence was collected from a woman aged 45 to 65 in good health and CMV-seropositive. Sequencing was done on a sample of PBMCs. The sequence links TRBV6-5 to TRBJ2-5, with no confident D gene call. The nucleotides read TGTGCCAGCAGTTACTCATGGGCGGAGACCCAGTACTTC. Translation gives CASSYSWAETQYF.